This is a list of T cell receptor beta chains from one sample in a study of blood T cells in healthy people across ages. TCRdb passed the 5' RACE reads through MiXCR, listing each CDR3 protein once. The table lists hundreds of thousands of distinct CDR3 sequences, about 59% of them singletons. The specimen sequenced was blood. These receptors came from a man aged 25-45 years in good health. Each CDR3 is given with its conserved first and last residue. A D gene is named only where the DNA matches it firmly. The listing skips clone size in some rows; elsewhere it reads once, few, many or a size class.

cdr3_nt: TGCGCCAGCAGCTTCGGGCCTCAGGGCGTGAACACTGAAGCTTTCTTT
cdr3_aa: CASSFGPQGVNTEAFF
v_call: TRBV5-1
clone_size: .
j_call: TRBJ1-1
d_call: .

cdr3_nt: TGCGCCAGCAGCCAAGATCGGACCGACCCTTATTCTACAGATACGCAGTATTTT
cdr3_aa: CASSQDRTDPYSTDTQYF
v_call: TRBV4-3
clone_size: few
j_call: TRBJ2-3
d_call: .

cdr3_nt: TGTGCCAGCAGCCAAGAAGGTCTAGGGACAGAGACCCAGTACTTC
cdr3_aa: CASSQEGLGTETQYF
v_call: TRBV3-1
clone_size: .
j_call: TRBJ2-5
d_call: .

cdr3_nt: TGTGCCAGCAGCCCAAGGACAGGGGGTGTCTCCTACGAGCAGTACTTC
cdr3_aa: CASSPRTGGVSYEQYF
v_call: TRBV7-8
clone_size: many
j_call: TRBJ2-7
d_call: TRBD1

cdr3_nt: TGTGCCACCAGTGATTTAGATGTCGCGGGGGGAGACAATGAGCAGTTCTTC
cdr3_aa: CATSDLDVAGGDNEQFF
v_call: TRBV24-1
clone_size: .
j_call: TRBJ2-1
d_call: TRBD2

cdr3_nt: TGTGCCAGCAGTTTAACAGGGGCCGAGCAGTACTTC
cdr3_aa: CASSLTGAEQYF
v_call: TRBV7-9
clone_size: .
j_call: TRBJ2-7
d_call: TRBD1

cdr3_nt: TGTGCCACCAGCAGGGAACGATACAATGAGCAGTTCTTC
cdr3_aa: CATSRERYNEQFF
v_call: TRBV15
clone_size: .
j_call: TRBJ2-1
d_call: .

cdr3_nt: TGCGCCAGCAGCCAAGGGGAAGAAGGAGGGTTCTACGAGCAGTACTTC
cdr3_aa: CASSQGEEGGFYEQYF
v_call: TRBV4-3
clone_size: .
j_call: TRBJ2-7
d_call: .

cdr3_nt: TGTGCCAGCAGAAAAGGACAGTCTCAAGAGACCCAGTACTTC
cdr3_aa: CASRKGQSQETQYF
v_call: TRBV7-2
clone_size: once
j_call: TRBJ2-5
d_call: .

cdr3_nt: TGTGCCAGCAGTTTACGGGGACAGGGACAAATAGCCAAAAACATTCAGTACTTC
cdr3_aa: CASSLRGQGQIAKNIQYF
v_call: TRBV12-3/TRBV12-4
clone_size: .
j_call: TRBJ2-4
d_call: TRBD1

cdr3_nt: TGCGCCAGCAGCCAAGGGGTAGGGCGGACTGAAGCTTTCTTT
cdr3_aa: CASSQGVGRTEAFF
v_call: TRBV4-1
clone_size: few
j_call: TRBJ1-1
d_call: .

cdr3_nt: TGCAGCGTTTTCCCGGCGGGGGGGAACAAAAACATTCAGTACTTC
cdr3_aa: CSVFPAGGNKNIQYF
v_call: TRBV29-1
clone_size: few
j_call: TRBJ2-4
d_call: TRBD2

cdr3_nt: TGTGCCAGCAGTTACTCGTTCGGGGGCAGGGACGAGCAGTACTTC
cdr3_aa: CASSYSFGGRDEQYF
v_call: TRBV6-5
clone_size: .
j_call: TRBJ2-7
d_call: .

cdr3_nt: TGTGCCAGCAGTTACGGTATCCTCAGTGAGCAGTTCTTC
cdr3_aa: CASSYGILSEQFF
v_call: TRBV6-2/TRBV6-3
clone_size: .
j_call: TRBJ2-1
d_call: .

cdr3_nt: TGCGCCAGCAGCTTGAACCCCGGGGGGCGAAATTCACCCCTCCACTTT
cdr3_aa: CASSLNPGGRNSPLHF
v_call: TRBV5-1
clone_size: .
j_call: TRBJ1-6
d_call: .

cdr3_nt: TGTGCCAGCAGCCGACAGGGAGGCTACACCTTC
cdr3_aa: CASSRQGGYTF
v_call: TRBV7-9
clone_size: few
j_call: TRBJ1-2
d_call: TRBD1

cdr3_nt: TGCAGTGCTAGAACCTCGACAGGCTCCTACGAGCAGTACTTC
cdr3_aa: CSARTSTGSYEQYF
v_call: TRBV20-1
clone_size: .
j_call: TRBJ2-7
d_call: .

cdr3_nt: TGCAGTGCATGGGACAGGGTCTACACTGAAGCTTTCTTT
cdr3_aa: CSAWDRVYTEAFF
v_call: TRBV20-1
clone_size: .
j_call: TRBJ1-1
d_call: TRBD1

cdr3_nt: TGCGCCAGCAGCCAGATGGGGTTGGGAGAGTACGGGCAGTACTTC
cdr3_aa: CASSQMGLGEYGQYF
v_call: TRBV4-3
clone_size: once
j_call: TRBJ2-5
d_call: .

cdr3_nt: TGTGCCGGCAGTTTACAGGGATTGGAGAATTCGCCCCTCCACTTT
cdr3_aa: CAGSLQGLENSPLHF
v_call: TRBV28
clone_size: .
j_call: TRBJ1-6
d_call: .

cdr3_nt: TGTGCCAGCAGCTTCGGTACAGGGGACTATGGCTACACCTTC
cdr3_aa: CASSFGTGDYGYTF
v_call: TRBV28
clone_size: .
j_call: TRBJ1-2
d_call: TRBD1

cdr3_nt: TGTGCCAGCAGTTTTACGGCAGGGGATGGCTACACCTTC
cdr3_aa: CASSFTAGDGYTF
v_call: TRBV28
clone_size: .
j_call: TRBJ1-2
d_call: .

cdr3_nt: TGTGCCTTAGAGTCGTCCTACGAGCAGTACTTC
cdr3_aa: CALESSYEQYF
v_call: TRBV30
clone_size: .
j_call: TRBJ2-7
d_call: .

cdr3_nt: TGCAGTGCTAGTAAGAGGTCCACTGAAGCTTTCTTT
cdr3_aa: CSASKRSTEAFF
v_call: TRBV20-1
clone_size: .
j_call: TRBJ1-1
d_call: .

cdr3_nt: TGTGCCAGCAGCCAAGATTTCCGGGGCGGGGGGCTGAACGAGCAGTACTTC
cdr3_aa: CASSQDFRGGGLNEQYF
v_call: TRBV4-2
clone_size: few
j_call: TRBJ2-7
d_call: TRBD2

cdr3_nt: TGTGCCAGCAGTTTATCGAGGGATGGTGCGCAGTATTTT
cdr3_aa: CASSLSRDGAQYF
v_call: TRBV27
clone_size: .
j_call: TRBJ2-3
d_call: .

cdr3_nt: TGTGCCAGCAGCCTATACCCAACCGGGACAGCAATCGGCTACACCTTC
cdr3_aa: CASSLYPTGTAIGYTF
v_call: TRBV7-2
clone_size: .
j_call: TRBJ1-2
d_call: TRBD1

cdr3_nt: TGTGCCAGCAGCTTAGCTGTTTACTCCAAAAACATTCAGTACTTC
cdr3_aa: CASSLAVYSKNIQYF
v_call: TRBV7-2
clone_size: .
j_call: TRBJ2-4
d_call: .

cdr3_nt: TGCAGTGCAACCGGGACTCCGTTCCACTACGAGCAGTACTTC
cdr3_aa: CSATGTPFHYEQYF
v_call: TRBV20-1
clone_size: few
j_call: TRBJ2-7
d_call: .

cdr3_nt: TGTGCCAGCAGCGTGGGGCTAGCGGGGGGTCTCGGGGAGCTGTTTTTT
cdr3_aa: CASSVGLAGGLGELFF
v_call: TRBV9
clone_size: .
j_call: TRBJ2-2
d_call: TRBD2

cdr3_nt: TGTGCCAGTTACCCCGGACAGGGAAGCAACGAGCAGTACTTC
cdr3_aa: CASYPGQGSNEQYF
v_call: TRBV6-6
clone_size: .
j_call: TRBJ2-7
d_call: TRBD1

cdr3_nt: TGTGCCAGCAGCTGGCAGACAGGTGGTGATACGCAGTATTTT
cdr3_aa: CASSWQTGGDTQYF
v_call: TRBV13
clone_size: .
j_call: TRBJ2-3
d_call: .

cdr3_nt: TGTGCCAGCAGCTTATGGGCAGGGATGAGAGAGACCCAGTACTTC
cdr3_aa: CASSLWAGMRETQYF
v_call: TRBV7-8
clone_size: few
j_call: TRBJ2-5
d_call: .

cdr3_nt: TGTGCCAGCACTCGACCCAATCAGCCCCAGCATTTT
cdr3_aa: CASTRPNQPQHF
v_call: TRBV6-2/TRBV6-3
clone_size: few
j_call: TRBJ1-5
d_call: .

cdr3_nt: TGTGCCAGCAGCTTAGTCGGCGCAACTGGGGCCAACGTCCTGACTTTC
cdr3_aa: CASSLVGATGANVLTF
v_call: TRBV7-2
clone_size: many
j_call: TRBJ2-6
d_call: .

cdr3_nt: TGTGCCAGCAGCGTAGCTACGGAGGGGTCAGAGCAGTACTTC
cdr3_aa: CASSVATEGSEQYF
v_call: TRBV9
clone_size: .
j_call: TRBJ2-4
d_call: .

cdr3_nt: TGTGCCAGCAGTTTGGCAGGGTGGTCGGTAGCCAAAAACATTCAGTACTTC
cdr3_aa: CASSLAGWSVAKNIQYF
v_call: TRBV28
clone_size: few
j_call: TRBJ2-4
d_call: .

cdr3_nt: TGTGCCAGCTCACCTTCGCACACAGGGGAGAAAGAGACCCAGTACTTC
cdr3_aa: CASSPSHTGEKETQYF
v_call: TRBV18
clone_size: .
j_call: TRBJ2-5
d_call: TRBD1

cdr3_nt: TGTGCCTGCAGCCCGATGCGACGCGGGGGGGCTTACGAGCAGTACTTC
cdr3_aa: CACSPMRRGGAYEQYF
v_call: TRBV7-2
clone_size: .
j_call: TRBJ2-7
d_call: TRBD2

cdr3_nt: TGTGCCAGCAGTTACTCTCCGGGGCAGCGGCTATACGAGCAGTACTTC
cdr3_aa: CASSYSPGQRLYEQYF
v_call: TRBV6-2/TRBV6-3
clone_size: few
j_call: TRBJ2-7
d_call: .

cdr3_nt: TGCGCCAGCAGCCACGGACAGGGCAATCAGCCCCAGCATTTT
cdr3_aa: CASSHGQGNQPQHF
v_call: TRBV4-1
clone_size: once
j_call: TRBJ1-5
d_call: TRBD1

cdr3_nt: TGTGCCAGCAGTGAATCCGGGGGAAGGGACGAGCAGTACTTC
cdr3_aa: CASSESGGRDEQYF
v_call: TRBV25-1
clone_size: .
j_call: TRBJ2-7
d_call: .

cdr3_nt: TGCAGTGCTAGAGAGGATTCGGATTCCTACGAGCAGTACTTC
cdr3_aa: CSAREDSDSYEQYF
v_call: TRBV20-1
clone_size: .
j_call: TRBJ2-7
d_call: .

cdr3_nt: TGCAGTGCTAGAGTCCCCAGGGGAGGAGCTGGCTACACCTTC
cdr3_aa: CSARVPRGGAGYTF
v_call: TRBV20-1
clone_size: .
j_call: TRBJ1-2
d_call: .

cdr3_nt: TGCGCCAGCAGCCAAGATCTCGGCAGCAACTACAATGAGCAGTTCTTC
cdr3_aa: CASSQDLGSNYNEQFF
v_call: TRBV4-3
clone_size: few
j_call: TRBJ2-1
d_call: .

cdr3_nt: TGTGCCACCAGGATGGACAGTATCAATTCACCCCTCCACTTT
cdr3_aa: CATRMDSINSPLHF
v_call: TRBV15
clone_size: few
j_call: TRBJ1-6
d_call: .

cdr3_nt: TGTGCCAGCAGCATGGGATCTAGCGGGGGGAACAATGAGCAGTTCTTC
cdr3_aa: CASSMGSSGGNNEQFF
v_call: TRBV7-3
clone_size: .
j_call: TRBJ2-1
d_call: TRBD2

cdr3_nt: TGTGCCAGCAGTCCTCATTACAATGAGCAGTTCTTC
cdr3_aa: CASSPHYNEQFF
v_call: TRBV12-3/TRBV12-4
clone_size: .
j_call: TRBJ2-1
d_call: .

cdr3_nt: TGTGCCAGCAGTACGGGAGTTAGCCCCCGAATAGAGTTCTTC
cdr3_aa: CASSTGVSPRIEFF
v_call: TRBV28
clone_size: .
j_call: TRBJ2-1
d_call: .

cdr3_nt: TGTGCCAGCAGTGTACGACAGACTAACACTGAAGCTTTCTTT
cdr3_aa: CASSVRQTNTEAFF
v_call: TRBV2
clone_size: .
j_call: TRBJ1-1
d_call: .

cdr3_nt: TGTGCCAGCAGCTTAGAAACTCCCCCCAGTGAGCAGTACTTC
cdr3_aa: CASSLETPPSEQYF
v_call: TRBV7-9
clone_size: .
j_call: TRBJ2-5
d_call: .

cdr3_nt: TGTGCCAGCGGACCTTCGGGGTACGAGCAGTACTTC
cdr3_aa: CASGPSGYEQYF
v_call: TRBV7-9
clone_size: few
j_call: TRBJ2-7
d_call: .

cdr3_nt: TGCGCCAGCAGCCAAGTGCCAGGGGAGTTGGGAGATACGCAGTATTTT
cdr3_aa: CASSQVPGELGDTQYF
v_call: TRBV4-3
clone_size: .
j_call: TRBJ2-3
d_call: .

cdr3_nt: TGTGCCAGCAGGTACCCAGCGGTCGGCTATGGCTACACCTTC
cdr3_aa: CASRYPAVGYGYTF
v_call: TRBV6-2/TRBV6-3
clone_size: .
j_call: TRBJ1-2
d_call: .

cdr3_nt: TGTGCCAGCAGCCAAGTAAAGGGGGCCTCTGAAGCTTTCTTT
cdr3_aa: CASSQVKGASEAFF
v_call: TRBV4-2
clone_size: .
j_call: TRBJ1-1
d_call: TRBD1

cdr3_nt: TGCAGTGCTAGAGAACCGGACAGGGAATACAATGAGCAGTTCTTC
cdr3_aa: CSAREPDREYNEQFF
v_call: TRBV20-1
clone_size: many
j_call: TRBJ2-1
d_call: TRBD1

cdr3_nt: TGTGCCAGCAGCCAAGTAACAACAGCGAAAGACGAGGAGTTCTTC
cdr3_aa: CASSQVTTAKDEEFF
v_call: TRBV4-2
clone_size: .
j_call: TRBJ2-1
d_call: .

cdr3_nt: TGTGCCAGCAGCGTCAGTGCTGGGGCCAACGTCCTGACTTTC
cdr3_aa: CASSVSAGANVLTF
v_call: TRBV12-3/TRBV12-4
clone_size: .
j_call: TRBJ2-6
d_call: .

cdr3_nt: TGCGCCAGCAGCCAAGATGAACAGCGATTAAACTATGGCTACACCTTC
cdr3_aa: CASSQDEQRLNYGYTF
v_call: TRBV4-3
clone_size: few
j_call: TRBJ1-2
d_call: .